The clone carrying this T cell receptor (beta chain) was observed a handful of times. The CDR3 totals 15 residues. V was clipped by 5 bases and J by 5 bases, with 16 bases between them. Germline V CDR1 and CDR2: SGHTA, FQGNSA. This record belongs to a study of glioma-infiltrating T cells after dendritic cell vaccination. The primer mix had 60 V beta and 13 J beta primers. Profiled with immunoSEQ multiplex PCR; TCRdb holds only in-frame clones, not every one. The table has over 55,000 clones, under 90% seen once. This receptor was taken from a human donor with glioblastoma. The chain is built from TRBV7-2 and TRBJ2-4; possibly TRBD1 for D (7 bases). The sample here was blood, taken before dendritic cell vaccination. The CDR3 loop is CASSPRGQGENIQYF. The CDR3 coding sequence is TGTGCCAGCAGCCCCCGGGGGCAGGGGGAAAACATTCAGTACTTC.